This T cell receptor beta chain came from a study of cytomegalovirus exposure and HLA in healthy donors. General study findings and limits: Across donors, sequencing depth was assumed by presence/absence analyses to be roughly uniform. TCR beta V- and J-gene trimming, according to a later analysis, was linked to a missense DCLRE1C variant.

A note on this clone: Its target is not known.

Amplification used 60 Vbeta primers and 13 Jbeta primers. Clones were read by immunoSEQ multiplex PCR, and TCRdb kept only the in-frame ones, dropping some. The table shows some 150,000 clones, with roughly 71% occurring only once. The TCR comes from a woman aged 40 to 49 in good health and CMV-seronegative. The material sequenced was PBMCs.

DNA for the CDR3: TGTGCCACCTCTACTAGCGGGGGGTACAATGAGCAGTTCTTC. This codes for CATSTSGGYNEQFF. V and J are TRBV2 and TRBJ2-1; 12 bases fit TRBD2. Germline values: CDR1 SNHLY, CDR2 FYNNEI. This CDR3 has 14 residues. Trimming took 10 bases from V and 4 from J; bases not matched to a gene: 5.